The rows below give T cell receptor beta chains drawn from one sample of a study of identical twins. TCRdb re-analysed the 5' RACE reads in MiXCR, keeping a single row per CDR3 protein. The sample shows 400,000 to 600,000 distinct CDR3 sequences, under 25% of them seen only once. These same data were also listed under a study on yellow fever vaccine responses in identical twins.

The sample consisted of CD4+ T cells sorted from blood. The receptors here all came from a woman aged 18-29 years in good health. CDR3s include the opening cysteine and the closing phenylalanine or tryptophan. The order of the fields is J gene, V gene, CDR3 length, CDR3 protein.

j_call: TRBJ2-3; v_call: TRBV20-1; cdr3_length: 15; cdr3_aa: CSARVLAGSTDTQYF
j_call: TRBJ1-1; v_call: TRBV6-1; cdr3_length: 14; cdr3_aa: CASSAAPRHLKAFF
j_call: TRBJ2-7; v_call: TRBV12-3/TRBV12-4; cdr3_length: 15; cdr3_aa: CASSLQGGSYYEQYF
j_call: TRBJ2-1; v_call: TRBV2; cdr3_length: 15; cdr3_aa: CASSEWTGTYNEQFF
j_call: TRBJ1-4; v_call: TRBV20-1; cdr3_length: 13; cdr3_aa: CSALGASNEKLFF
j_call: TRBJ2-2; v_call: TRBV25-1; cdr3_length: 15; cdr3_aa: CASSERTRNTGELFF
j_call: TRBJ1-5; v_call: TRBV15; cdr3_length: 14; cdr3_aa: CATSSNRGIAPQHF
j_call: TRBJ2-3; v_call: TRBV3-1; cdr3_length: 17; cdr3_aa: CASSQGTLAGPTDTQYF
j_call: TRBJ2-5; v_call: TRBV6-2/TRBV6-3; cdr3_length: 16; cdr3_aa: CASSPPSGYSSGDQYF
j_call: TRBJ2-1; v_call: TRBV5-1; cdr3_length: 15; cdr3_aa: CASSLVPSGKNEQFF
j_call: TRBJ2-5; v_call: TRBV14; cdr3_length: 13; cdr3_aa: CASSQGVLGTQYF
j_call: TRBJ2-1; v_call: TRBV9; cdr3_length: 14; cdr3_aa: CASSSWGRLGEQFF
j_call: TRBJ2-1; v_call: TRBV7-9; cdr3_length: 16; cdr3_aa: CASSSLEGGSYNEQFF
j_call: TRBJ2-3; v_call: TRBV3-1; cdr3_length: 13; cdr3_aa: CASSPKGAKTQYF